Reported below is one TCR beta chain. Its antigen is unknown. Compared with germline, one end of the junction differs, possibly owing to a read error. This CDR3 is built from 15 residues. Looked up from germline, CDR1 is MDHEN and CDR2 is SYDVKM. This entry comes from a study of post-analysis software for immune sequencing data. Whole-study findings and limits: Elevated frequency relative to controls characterized roughly five TRBV segments in patients, TRBV5-6, TRBV5-1 and TRBV20-1 among them.

Libraries were made from TCR beta cDNA, and they carried unique molecular identifiers. T cells numbering 1 to 10 million yielded 500,000 to 550,000 cDNA molecules. From the PCR reads, TCRdb called clonotypes with MiXCR, one entry per CDR3 protein. The sample lists fewer than 850,000 distinct CDR3 sequences, approximately 30% occurring once. The specimen sequenced was blood. The rearrangement uses TRBV28 and TRBJ2-3, with 7 nucleotides matching TRBD2. The receptor was isolated from a girl aged 10-17 years with multiple sclerosis. The CDR3 is CACTRGREAGDTQYF. The DNA for the CDR3 is TGTGCCTGCACCCGGGGCCGGGAGGCGGGAGATACACAGTATTTT.